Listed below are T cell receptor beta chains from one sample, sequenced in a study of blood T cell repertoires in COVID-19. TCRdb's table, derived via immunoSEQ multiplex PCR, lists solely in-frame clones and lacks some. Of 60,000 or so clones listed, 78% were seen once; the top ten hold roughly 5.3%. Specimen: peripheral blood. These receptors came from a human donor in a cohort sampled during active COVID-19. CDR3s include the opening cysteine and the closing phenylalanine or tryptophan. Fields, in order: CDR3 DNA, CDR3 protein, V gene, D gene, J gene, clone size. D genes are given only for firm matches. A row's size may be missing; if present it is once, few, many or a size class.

TGTGCCAGCAGCCTTTTAGCGGGGGGCATCCCCTACAATGAGCAGTTCTTC,CASSLLAGGIPYNEQFF,TRBV3-1/TRBV3-2,TRBD2,TRBJ2-1,.
TGTGCCAGCAGCCACTTAATGAGGAACGAGCAGTACTTC,CASSHLMRNEQYF,TRBV3-1/TRBV3-2,.,TRBJ2-7,.
TGTGCCAGCAGCTTGCGTTGGAGATTGGATCAGCCCCAGCATTTT,CASSLRWRLDQPQHF,TRBV5-8,.,TRBJ1-5,.
TGTGCCAGCAGTTACGGACAGGAGGAGGAGACCCAGTACTTC,CASSYGQEEETQYF,TRBV6-2/TRBV6-3,TRBD1,TRBJ2-5,few
TGTGCCAGCAGCCCCTGGTTGGAGGGGCAGCCCCAGCATTTT,CASSPWLEGQPQHF,TRBV5-8,.,TRBJ1-5,once
TGTGCCAGCAGCTTAGCGGTGCGGGAGGGCCTTGACAATGAGCAGTTCTTC,CASSLAVREGLDNEQFF,TRBV7-2,TRBD2,TRBJ2-1,once
TGTGCCAGCAGCCTCGGACAGGGGCCTAATGAAAAACTGTTTTTT,CASSLGQGPNEKLFF,TRBV7-9,TRBD1,TRBJ1-4,.
TGTGCCAGCTCATACAACAGGGGTGATGAAAAACTGTTTTTT,CASSYNRGDEKLFF,TRBV18,TRBD1,TRBJ1-4,.
TGTGCCAGCAGTACCGCCGGGTCGAACACTGAAGCTTTCTTT,CASSTAGSNTEAFF,TRBV6-5,.,TRBJ1-1,.
TGTGCCAGCAGACAGACAGCTAGCTCCTACGAGCAGTACTTC,CASRQTASSYEQYF,TRBV6-5,.,TRBJ2-7,.
TGTGCCAGCAGCTCTCCTCAGTTCTACACCTTC,CASSSPQFYTF,TRBV7-9,.,TRBJ1-2,.
TGTGCCAGTAGTATGTTCTCGGGTCCGGAGGGATCAACTAATGAAAAACTGTTTTTT,CASSMFSGPEGSTNEKLFF,TRBV19,.,TRBJ1-4,.
TGTGCCAGCAGCCGCCCAGGGGCCTACGAGCAGTACTTC,CASSRPGAYEQYF,TRBV21-1,.,TRBJ2-7,.
TGTGCCAGCAGCTCACGGTTGAATCAGCCCCAGCATTTT,CASSSRLNQPQHF,TRBV5-5,.,TRBJ1-5,.
TGCGCCAGTGGTCCCGGGATGTACACAGATACGCAGTATTTT,CASGPGMYTDTQYF,TRBV4-1,.,TRBJ2-3,.
TGTGCCAGCTCACAAAGACAGGGTGGGCAAGAGACCCAGTACTTC,CASSQRQGGQETQYF,TRBV18,TRBD1,TRBJ2-5,.
TGCGCCAGCAGCCAAGATTATAGCGGGTCTTACAATGAGCAGTTCTTC,CASSQDYSGSYNEQFF,TRBV4-3,TRBD2,TRBJ2-1,few
TGTGCCAGCAGCCACTTCCAGGGACACTCCTACGAGCAGTACTTC,CASSHFQGHSYEQYF,TRBV7-9,.,TRBJ2-7,.
TGTGCCAGCAAGGACAGGGGAGAGGGGGAGCAGTACTTC,CASKDRGEGEQYF,TRBV2,TRBD1,TRBJ2-7,.
TGTGCCAGCAGTTTATTGGCCGGGGGGATGGCTGAAAAACTGTTTTTT,CASSLLAGGMAEKLFF,TRBV27,.,TRBJ1-4,.
TGTGCCAGCAGCTTTGGAGCGGGGCGAGACTACGAGCAGTACTTC,CASSFGAGRDYEQYF,TRBV11-1,TRBD2,TRBJ2-7,.
TGTGCCAGCAGCTTGAGCCGATCCAAGGCTTTCTTT,CASSLSRSKAFF,TRBV5-8,.,TRBJ1-1,.
TGCGCCAGCAGCCAAGAAGGAAGGGGTTTTACTGAAGCTTTCTTT,CASSQEGRGFTEAFF,TRBV4-1,.,TRBJ1-1,.
TGTGCCAGCAGTTACTCGAAAGACAGGGGGCTTTACGAGCAGTACTTC,CASSYSKDRGLYEQYF,TRBV6-5,TRBD1,TRBJ2-7,.
TGTGCCAGCAGCCTAGGGGGCGCGGGTGGAAACACCATATATTTT,CASSLGGAGGNTIYF,TRBV5-4,TRBD1,TRBJ1-3,few
TGTGCCAGCAGGCGAGACAGGTTGGATCCCTACGAGCAGTACTTC,CASRRDRLDPYEQYF,TRBV27,.,TRBJ2-7,.
TGCAGTGCTAGTCACAGGGACAACGAGCAGTACTTC,CSASHRDNEQYF,TRBV20-1,.,TRBJ2-7,few
TGTGCCAGCAGTTCCAGGGACTCCTACGAGCAGTACTTC,CASSSRDSYEQYF,TRBV12-3/TRBV12-4,.,TRBJ2-7,.
TGTGCCAGCAGTTTGGAGTCGGTCCGGTACGAGCAGTACTTC,CASSLESVRYEQYF,TRBV28,.,TRBJ2-7,.
TGCGCCAGCAGCCAAGCCCGGGAGAGGGTAATTGGAAACACCATATATTTT,CASSQARERVIGNTIYF,TRBV4-3,.,TRBJ1-3,once
TGTGCCAGCAGTGAGGAAGGGGCTCGGCCCCAGCATTTT,CASSEEGARPQHF,TRBV2,.,TRBJ1-5,.
TGTGCCAGTAAGGACAGGTCTACCTACGAGCAGTACTTC,CASKDRSTYEQYF,TRBV19,TRBD1,TRBJ2-7,.
TGCGCCAGCAGCGTCGGGCGGCCGGGAAACACTGAAGCTTTCTTT,CASSVGRPGNTEAFF,TRBV5-1,.,TRBJ1-1,.
TGTGCCAGCAGTGCCGGGGGGACTAGCGGGAGCTACGAGCAGTACTTC,CASSAGGTSGSYEQYF,TRBV6-1,TRBD2,TRBJ2-7,.
TGTGCCAGCAGCGACAGGGGGCTTAATTCACCCCTCCACTTT,CASSDRGLNSPLHF,TRBV27,TRBD1,TRBJ1-6,.
TGTGCCAGCAGTTTACGGGGTGGGTACGAGCAGTACTTC,CASSLRGGYEQYF,TRBV28,.,TRBJ2-7,few
TGTGCCAGCAGACGGGACATCAGTACCAATCAGCCCCAGCATTTT,CASRRDISTNQPQHF,TRBV28,.,TRBJ1-5,.
TGTGCCAGCAGACGAGGGACAGGCAACACTGAAGCTTTCTTT,CASRRGTGNTEAFF,TRBV6-5,TRBD1,TRBJ1-1,once
TGTGCCAGCAGTTTTAATTGGGACAGGGGATACAATGAGCAGTTCTTC,CASSFNWDRGYNEQFF,TRBV27,TRBD1,TRBJ2-1,few
TGTGCCAGCAGCAGACAGGGCTACACAGATACGCAGTATTTT,CASSRQGYTDTQYF,TRBV6-5,TRBD1,TRBJ2-3,.
TGCGCCAGCAGCGAAACCCGAGTCGGAAACACCATATATTTT,CASSETRVGNTIYF,TRBV10-1,.,TRBJ1-3,.
TGTGCCAGCAGCCAAGTCGCGGGGGTGAACACCGGGGAGCTGTTTTTT,CASSQVAGVNTGELFF,TRBV3-1/TRBV3-2,TRBD2,TRBJ2-2,.
TGCGCCAGCAGCCAATCCACTGGGCCTATTAATGAAAAACTGTTTTTT,CASSQSTGPINEKLFF,TRBV4-1,.,TRBJ1-4,.
TGTGCCAGCAGTTTTTCGGGCGGGAGGGTAGGCGAGCAGTACTTC,CASSFSGGRVGEQYF,TRBV28,TRBD2,TRBJ2-7,.
TGTGCCAGCAGTTCAGGTTTAATGAACACTGAAGCTTTCTTT,CASSSGLMNTEAFF,TRBV6-6,.,TRBJ1-1,.
TGTGCCATCAGTGAGAGGGGTTGGGAGCAGTACTTC,CAISERGWEQYF,TRBV10-3,.,TRBJ2-7,.
TGTGCCTGGAGTGTACTAGGAGGGGGCGATGGCTACACCTTC,CAWSVLGGGDGYTF,TRBV30,TRBD1,TRBJ1-2,.
TGCGCCAGCAGCCTCGGGGCGGGGAGGACTGAAGCTTTCTTT,CASSLGAGRTEAFF,TRBV5-1,.,TRBJ1-1,.
TGTGCCAGCAGTTACTCGCCCAGGGGCTCCTACGAGCAGTACTTC,CASSYSPRGSYEQYF,TRBV6-5,.,TRBJ2-7,.
TGTGCCAGCAGCCTAAGACAGGCTATGAACACTGAAGCTTTCTTT,CASSLRQAMNTEAFF,TRBV7-2,.,TRBJ1-1,.
TGCGCCAGCAGCAGACAGGGGACGGGCGAGCAGTACTTC,CASSRQGTGEQYF,TRBV10-1,TRBD1,TRBJ2-7,.